This record concerns one T cell receptor (beta chain) sequence. The antigen is not known. The ends were cut back, 10 bases at V and 1 base at J, with 21 bases in the middle. CDR1 is LNHDA, CDR2 SQIVND, per germline (reference sequence). There are 16 residues in the CDR3. PCR was performed using 60 Vbeta and 13 Jbeta primers. Some clones are missing from TCRdb's copy, which holds only in-frame ones; the method was immunoSEQ multiplex PCR. Of around 120,000 clones in the sample, 65% were seen once. The data stem from a study of cytomegalovirus exposure and HLA in healthy donors. Study details: In terms of ancestry, the Caucasian-associated cluster contained about four fifths of the 300 to 400 genotyped donors. Overall study findings and caveats: About 90% or about 30% of the time was how often most TCR beta V segments were productive, according to an earlier analysis. Cytomegalovirus-associated status was assigned to more than 150 TCR beta chains. In a later analysis, HLA-associated beta chains showed higher expansion and lower generation probabilities than comparable chains.

This clonotype originated in a man under 40 in good health and CMV-seropositive. The V call is TRBV19, the J call TRBJ2-3; tentatively, D is TRBD2 (5 bases). Source material: PBMCs. CDR3 protein: CATSPRGPTGTDTQYF. In DNA form, the CDR3 reads TGTGCCACCTCACCTCGGGGTCCTACGGGCACAGATACGCAGTATTTT.